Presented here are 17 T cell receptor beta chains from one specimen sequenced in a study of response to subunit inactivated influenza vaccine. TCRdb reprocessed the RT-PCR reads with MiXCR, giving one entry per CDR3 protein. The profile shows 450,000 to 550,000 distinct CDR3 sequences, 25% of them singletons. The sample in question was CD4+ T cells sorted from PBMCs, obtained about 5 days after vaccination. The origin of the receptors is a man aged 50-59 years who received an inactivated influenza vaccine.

CDR3 sequence reads: CASSLHTRSTDTQYF. CDR3 sequence (DNA): TGCGCCAGCAGCTTGCATACACGCAGCACAGATACGCAGTATTTT. V gene TRBV5-1 combines with J gene TRBJ2-3; D ambiguous. Germline V gives CDR1 SGHRS, CDR2 YFSETQ. Trimming removed 1 base at V and 0 bases at J, with 9 bases between. The CDR3 extends over 15 amino acids.

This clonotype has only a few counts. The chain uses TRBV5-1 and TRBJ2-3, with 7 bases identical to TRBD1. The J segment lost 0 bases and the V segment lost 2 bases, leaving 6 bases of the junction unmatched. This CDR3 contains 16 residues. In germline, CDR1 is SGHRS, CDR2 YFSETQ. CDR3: CASSLRTGISTDTQYF. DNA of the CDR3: TGCGCCAGCAGCTTAAGGACAGGAATTAGCACAGATACGCAGTATTTT.

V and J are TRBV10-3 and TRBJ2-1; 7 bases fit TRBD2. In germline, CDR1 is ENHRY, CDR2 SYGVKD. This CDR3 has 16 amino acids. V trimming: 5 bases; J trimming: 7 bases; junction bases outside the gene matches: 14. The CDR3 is CAISQYNSGPLNEQFF. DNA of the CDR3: TGTGCCATCAGTCAATATAATAGCGGGCCACTAAATGAGCAGTTCTTC.

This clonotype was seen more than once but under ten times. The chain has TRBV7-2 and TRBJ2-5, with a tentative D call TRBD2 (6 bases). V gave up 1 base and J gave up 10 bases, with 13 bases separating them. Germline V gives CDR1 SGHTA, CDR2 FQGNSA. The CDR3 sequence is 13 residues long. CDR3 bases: TGTGCCAGCAGCTTAGAGGCTAGCGTAGTCCAGTACTTC. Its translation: CASSLEASVVQYF.

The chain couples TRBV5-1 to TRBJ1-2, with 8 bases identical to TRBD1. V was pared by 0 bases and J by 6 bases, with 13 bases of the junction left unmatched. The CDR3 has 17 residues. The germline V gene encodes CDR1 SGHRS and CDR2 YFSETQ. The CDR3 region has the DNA TGCGCCAGCAGCTTGGGCGGGACAGGACGAATCGGGGATGGCTACACCTTC. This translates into CASSLGGTGRIGDGYTF.

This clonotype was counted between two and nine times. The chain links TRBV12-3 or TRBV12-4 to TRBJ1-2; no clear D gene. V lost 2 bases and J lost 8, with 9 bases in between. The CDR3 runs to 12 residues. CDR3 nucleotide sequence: TGTGCCAGCAGTTTATGGCCGGTAGGCTACACCTTC. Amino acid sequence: CASSLWPVGYTF.

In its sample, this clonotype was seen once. The CDR3 loop is CSAPSRQGEDGYTF. In DNA, the CDR3 is TGCAGTGCCCCCAGTAGACAGGGGGAAGATGGCTACACCTTC. This chain uses TRBV20-1 with TRBJ1-2; 9 bases fit TRBD1. Per the germline V gene, CDR1 is DFQATT and CDR2 is SNEGSKA (reference sequence). The CDR3 loop spans 14 amino acids. Unmatched junction bases numbered 11, after V lost 6 bases and J lost 6 bases.

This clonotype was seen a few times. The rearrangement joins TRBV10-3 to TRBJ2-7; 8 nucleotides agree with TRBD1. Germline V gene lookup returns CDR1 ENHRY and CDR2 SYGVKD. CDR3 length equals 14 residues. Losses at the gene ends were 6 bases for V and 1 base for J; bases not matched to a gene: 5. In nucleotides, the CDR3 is TGTGCCATCAGCGGGACAGGACGGTCCTACGAGCAGTACTTC. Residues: CAISGTGRSYEQYF.

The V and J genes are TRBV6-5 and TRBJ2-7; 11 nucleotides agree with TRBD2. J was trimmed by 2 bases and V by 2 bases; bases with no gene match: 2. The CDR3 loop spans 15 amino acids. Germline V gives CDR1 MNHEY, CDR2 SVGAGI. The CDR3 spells CASSYGTSGTYEQYF. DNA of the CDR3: TGTGCCAGCAGTTACGGGACTAGCGGAACCTACGAGCAGTACTTC.

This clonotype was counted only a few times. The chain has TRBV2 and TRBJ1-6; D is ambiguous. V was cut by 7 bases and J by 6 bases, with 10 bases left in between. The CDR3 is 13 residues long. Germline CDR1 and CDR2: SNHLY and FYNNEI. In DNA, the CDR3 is TGTGCCAGCATGTTGGACGGTAATTCACCCCTCCACTTT. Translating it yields CASMLDGNSPLHF.

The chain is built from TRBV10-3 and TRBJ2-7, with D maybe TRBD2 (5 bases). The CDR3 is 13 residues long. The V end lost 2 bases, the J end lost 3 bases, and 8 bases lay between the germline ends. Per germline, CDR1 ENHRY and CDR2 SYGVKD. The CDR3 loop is CAISEGSDYEQYF. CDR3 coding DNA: TGTGCCATCAGTGAGGGGAGCGACTACGAGCAGTACTTC.

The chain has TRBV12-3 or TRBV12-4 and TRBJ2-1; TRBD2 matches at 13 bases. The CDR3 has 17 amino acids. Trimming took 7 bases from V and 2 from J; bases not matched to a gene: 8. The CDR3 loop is CASNFGTSGITYNEQFF. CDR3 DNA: TGTGCCAGCAATTTCGGGACTAGCGGGATCACCTACAATGAGCAGTTCTTC.

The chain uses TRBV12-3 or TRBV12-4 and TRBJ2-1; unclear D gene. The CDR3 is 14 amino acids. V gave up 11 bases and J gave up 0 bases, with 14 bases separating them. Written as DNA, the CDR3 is TGTGCCTCCACTGGGTCCCTCTCCTACAATGAGCAGTTCTTC. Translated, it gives CASTGSLSYNEQFF.

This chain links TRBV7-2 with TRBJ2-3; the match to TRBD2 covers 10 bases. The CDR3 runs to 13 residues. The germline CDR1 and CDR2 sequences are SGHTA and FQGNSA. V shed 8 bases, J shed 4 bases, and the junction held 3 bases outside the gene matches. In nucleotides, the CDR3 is TGTGCCAGCGGGACTAGCGTGCCAGATACGCAGTATTTT. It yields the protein CASGTSVPDTQYF.

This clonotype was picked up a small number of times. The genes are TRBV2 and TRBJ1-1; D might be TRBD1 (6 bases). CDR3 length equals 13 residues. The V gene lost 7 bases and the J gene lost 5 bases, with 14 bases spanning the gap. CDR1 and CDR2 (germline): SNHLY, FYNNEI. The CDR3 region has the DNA TGTGCCAGCAAGGTACAGGGAATTACTGAAGCTTTCTTT. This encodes CASKVQGITEAFF.

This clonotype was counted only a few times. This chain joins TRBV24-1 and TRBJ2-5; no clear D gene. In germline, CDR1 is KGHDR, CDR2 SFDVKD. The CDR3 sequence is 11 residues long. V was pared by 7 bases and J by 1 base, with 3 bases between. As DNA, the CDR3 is TGTGCCACCAGCTCCCAAGAGACCCAGTACTTC. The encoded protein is CATSSQETQYF.

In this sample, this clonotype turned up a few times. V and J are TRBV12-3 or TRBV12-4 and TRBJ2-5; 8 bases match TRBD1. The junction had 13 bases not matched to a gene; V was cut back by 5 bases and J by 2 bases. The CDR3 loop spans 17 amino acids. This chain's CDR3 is CASSQTGTGPVQETQYF. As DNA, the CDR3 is TGTGCCAGCAGTCAAACCGGGACAGGACCCGTTCAAGAGACCCAGTACTTC.